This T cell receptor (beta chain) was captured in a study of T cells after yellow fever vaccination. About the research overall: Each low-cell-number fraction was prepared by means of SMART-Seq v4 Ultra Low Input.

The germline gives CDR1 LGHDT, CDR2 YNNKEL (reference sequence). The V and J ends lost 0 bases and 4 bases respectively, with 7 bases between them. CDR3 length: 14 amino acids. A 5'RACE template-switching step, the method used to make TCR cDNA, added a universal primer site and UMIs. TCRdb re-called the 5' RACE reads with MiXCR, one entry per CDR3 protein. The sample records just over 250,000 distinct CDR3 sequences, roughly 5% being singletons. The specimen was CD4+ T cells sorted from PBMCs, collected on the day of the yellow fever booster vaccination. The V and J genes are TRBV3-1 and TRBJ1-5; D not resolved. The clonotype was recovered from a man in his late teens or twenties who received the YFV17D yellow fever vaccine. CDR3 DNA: TGTGCCAGCAGCCAAGATTCGGTGAATCAGCCCCAGCATTTT. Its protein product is CASSQDSVNQPQHF.